This TCR beta chain appears in the sequencing data of a study of long-term antiretroviral therapy in people with HIV (dated by TCRdb to between 2021 and 2023). About the study as a whole: The earliest samples were collected about a decade before the 2015 WHO recommendation for immediate ART, when ART was typically delayed until CD4 counts fell. Whether ART initiation and durable HIV suppression were associated with changes in peripheral blood TRB repertoire composition and diversity was tested in a retrospective serial study. From some 30 adults with confirmed HIV infection, the cohort provided 150 to 200 cryopreserved PBMC samples, gathered serially across a mean of roughly 6 years (range 1-12). Of the approximately 30 participants with HIV, approximately twelve were female. No cross-contamination during QIAcube processing was shown when test extractions of a monoclonal T-cell line were performed alongside 30 to 40 polyclonal samples.

In the case of this clone: Its antigen has not been determined. No quality values exist for individual bases; no much larger clone is one base distant.

Beyond this particular receptor, the publication reports: A significant increase in TRB diversity was found to be associated with ART initiation, although TRB diversity was observed to remain significantly below that of transplant donor controls even after long-term ART. HIV repertoires had narrower CDR3 length ranges than controls, and the network structure suggested an antigen-experienced repertoire that shifted only slightly toward naive after ART. Limited PBMC availability meant only the TCR beta chain was sequenced, without alpha chain pairing. The repertoire was dominated across all time points by expanded TRB clones identified before ART initiation, although this dominance was seen to fluctuate and to decrease in many PLHIV after ART. Unsorted PBMC were profiled instead of sorted CD4+ and CD8+ T cells because pre-ART samples had limited cell numbers. Inferences about post-ART repertoire changes are limited because no data were available on ART adherence, viral resistance or therapy changes. The samples span the years 2004 to 2017, and the ART regimens used at that time may not be as effective as current regimens.

The CDR3 goes from the cysteine to the phenylalanine over 19 residues. The only DNA kept is the CDR3, 57 bases in frame from the first base. The CDR1 and CDR2 encoded by the germline V gene are SGHTA and FQGNSA. Trimming takes 4 bases off V and 0 bases off J; junction bases not matched to a gene: 11. To be included, a participant needed at least one PBMC sample from before ART initiation plus at least two post-ART samples. Every participant with HIV received treatment in the United States of America. Before DNA extraction, cryopreserved samples of about 1-11 million PBMC were thawed and then washed. At the time of the earliest PBMC sample for each participant with HIV, ages ranged from roughly 23 to 55 years. Per participant, PBMC samples came from 1-4 timepoints prior to ART initiation and 2-8 timepoints following ART initiation, for a median of 7 samples. Serial HIV viral load, CD4+ T-cell count, ART history and demographic data were obtained for every participant. Using a Qiagen kit on a QIAcube, genomic DNA was extracted from unsorted PBMC, with samples processed in batches of 12.

The immunoSEQ hsTCRB v3.0 assay was used at survey level resolution to sequence the TRB variable region. The target sequencing depth for TRB was roughly 40,000-55,000 T-cell genomes per sample. Pooled TRB libraries were sequenced on an Illumina MiSeq with a v3 150-cycle kit. The published analysis was carried out like this. Repertoire analysis was run in R within a reproducible Nextflow workflow that covered QC, data transformation and analysis. Custom analyses were implemented in LymphoSeq2, an R package for AIRR-Seq data exploration. After excluding a few samples that yielded fewer than 5000 total TRB sequences, some 190 HIV repertoires remained for analysis. Of the 188 retained HIV repertoires, almost 60 were collected before and around 130 after ART initiation. Repertoires were downsampled to 5000 TRB nucleotide sequences, and summary statistics were averaged over 100 downsampling iterations. TRB sequences were retained for analysis only if CDR3 regions of at least seven amino acids were present. Diversity was measured with a Shannon entropy-derived clonality score and the Gini coefficient. In the repertoire networks, any two of the top 5000 CDR3 amino acid sequences were connected whenever the two sequences differed by an edit distance of one. For TRB CDR3 amino acid sequences, GLIPH2 was used to predict antigen specificity groups and MHC restriction. CDR3 amino acid sequences were matched against VDJdb and McPAS-TCR to flag known CMV, EBV, HIV or tissue antigen associations. Pre-ART, post-ART and control groups were compared with Wilcoxon signed-rank tests and Holm-Bonferroni correction. In its TCRdb copy, this immuneACCESS table keeps in-frame sequences only and misses some clones. Where compared with another copy, unresolved V genes explain less than half of these, and the others have no known cause. V and J calls and clone size come straight from that table; D and trimming were deduced from the DNA. The sample table holds 35,000 to 55,000 clones, of which about 95% were seen once. Jointly, the top ten make up roughly 2.5% of the sample.

The source material was unsorted PBMCs, sampled 3.7 years after starting antiretroviral therapy. Here the chain combines TRBV7-2 and TRBJ2-6; 8 bases in between match TRBD1. The receptor was isolated from a woman between 50 and 59 years old with HIV. Read as DNA, the sequence is TGTGCCAGCAGCTCACCGGGACAGGTAGAGCTCTCTGGGGCCAACGTCCTGACTTTC. This is translated as CASSSPGQVELSGANVLTF. The entire variable domain, with the stretches around the CDR3 drawn from the reference TRBV7-2 and TRBJ2-6 proteins, is GAGVSQSPSNKVTEKGKDVELRCDPISGHTALYWYRQSLGQGLEFLIYFQGNSAPDKSGLPSDRFSAERTGGSVSTLTIQRTQQEDSAVYLCASSSPGQVELSGANVLTFGAGSRLTVL.